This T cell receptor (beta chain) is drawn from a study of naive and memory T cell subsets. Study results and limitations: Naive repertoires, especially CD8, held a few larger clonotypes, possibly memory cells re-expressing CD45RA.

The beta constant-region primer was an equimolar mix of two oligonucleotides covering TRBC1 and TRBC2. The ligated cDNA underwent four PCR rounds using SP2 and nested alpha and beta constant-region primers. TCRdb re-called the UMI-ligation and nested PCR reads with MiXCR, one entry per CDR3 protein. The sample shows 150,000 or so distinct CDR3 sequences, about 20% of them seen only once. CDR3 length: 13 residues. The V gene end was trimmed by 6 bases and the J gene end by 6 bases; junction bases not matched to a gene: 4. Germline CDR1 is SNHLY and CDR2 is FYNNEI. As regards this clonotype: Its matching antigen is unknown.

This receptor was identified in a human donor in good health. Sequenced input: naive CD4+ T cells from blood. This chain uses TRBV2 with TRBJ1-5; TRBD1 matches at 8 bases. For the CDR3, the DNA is TGTGCCAGCAGAGGACAGGGTATTCAGCCCCAGCATTTT. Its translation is CASRGQGIQPQHF.